Each of the 21 T cell receptor beta chains below was sequenced from the same sample in a study of T cells in tuberculosis. The data were produced by immunoSEQ multiplex PCR, yet TCRdb's version contains in-frame clones alone and is incomplete. The sample yields just under 45,000 clones, roughly 94% seen once. The material sequenced was PBMCs. The receptors originated from a donor aged 10-29 years with latent tuberculosis or without tuberculosis infection. Some clones in this sample may be carry-over from other donors' samples.

CDR3 sequence reads: CASSPTRFGETQYF. The CDR3 DNA reads as TGTGCCAGCAGCCCAACTAGATTCGGAGAGACCCAGTACTTC. This chain links TRBV5-5 with TRBJ2-5; maybe TRBD2 (5 bases). CDR1 is SGHKS and CDR2 is YYEKEE in the germline V gene (reference sequence). This CDR3 has 14 amino acids. V was trimmed by 4 bases and J by 4 bases, leaving 14 bases between them.

This sequence joins TRBV5-1 and TRBJ1-1, with 7 bases fitting TRBD1. CDR1 and CDR2 (germline): SGHRS, YFSETQ. The ends lost 4 bases at V and 0 bases at J; junction bases unmatched: 6. This CDR3 contains 15 residues. This CDR3 is CASSPGGTVNTEAFF. The CDR3 DNA is TGCGCCAGCAGCCCGGGGGGGACAGTGAACACTGAAGCTTTCTTT.

The chain links TRBV15 to TRBJ2-1; D is undetermined. Per germline, CDR1 LNHNV and CDR2 YYDKDF (reference sequence). Trimming pared 0 bases from V and 3 bases from J, leaving 9 bases between. The CDR3 runs to 15 residues. The CDR3 spells CATSRDLNYYNEQFF. In nucleotides, the CDR3 is TGTGCCACCAGCAGAGATCTTAACTACTACAATGAGCAGTTCTTC.

CDR3 protein: CASSDQVGANRLGNTIYF. CDR3 nucleotides: TGTGCCAGCAGTGACCAGGTGGGGGCGAATAGGCTGGGAAACACCATATATTTT. V usage is TRBV27 and J usage is TRBJ1-3; perhaps TRBD1 as D (6 bases). Trimming left V 5 bases short and J 4 bases short, with 24 bases between. From germline, CDR1 is MNHEY and CDR2 SMNVEV (reference sequence). The CDR3 spans 18 residues.

This clone appeared once. The chain links TRBV19 to TRBJ2-6; 7 bases map to TRBD2. CDR3 size: 18 residues. Germline V gene data show CDR1 as LNHDA and CDR2 as SQIVND (reference sequence). The J segment lost 0 bases and the V segment lost 6 bases, leaving 11 bases of the junction unmatched. CDR3 sequence (DNA): TGTGCCAGTAGAGGCATTGCGGGAGTAAACTCTGGGGCCAACGTCCTGACTTTC. Residues: CASRGIAGVNSGANVLTF.

V usage is TRBV10-3 and J usage is TRBJ2-1; D uncertain. The CDR3 is 11 amino acids. Per the germline V gene, CDR1 is ENHRY and CDR2 is SYGVKD. V was trimmed by 7 bases and J by 14 bases, leaving 15 bases between them. The CDR3 nucleotides read TGTGCCATCAACCGAGACTCCGGAAAGTTCTTC. This gives the protein CAINRDSGKFF.

The rearrangement links TRBV18 to TRBJ2-7, with 12 bases aligning to TRBD2. The trim removed 3 bases at V and 4 bases at J, leaving 1 base unmatched. Germline-derived CDR1 and CDR2 are KGHSH and LQKENI. This CDR3 contains 14 residues. As DNA, the CDR3 is TGTGCCAGCTCACCTCTAGCGGGAGGGTACGAGCAGTACTTC. Translated: CASSPLAGGYEQYF. The full variable domain, in which reference TRBV18 and TRBJ2-7 provide the parts outside the CDR3, is NAGVMQNPRHLVRRRGQEARLRCSPMKGHSHVYWYRQLPEEGLKFMVYLQKENIIDESGMPKERFSAEFPKEGPSILRIQQVVRGDSAAYFCASSPLAGGYEQYFGPGTRLTVT.

This chain links TRBV19 with TRBJ2-4, with TRBD1 matching 8 bases. Germline CDR1 and CDR2: LNHDA and SQIVND (reference sequence). V shed 5 bases and J 0 bases; nucleotides not matched to a gene: 15. The CDR3 totals 19 residues. The CDR3 DNA sequence: TGTGCCAGTAGTTCTTCGGGACAGGCCCTTTCCTTAGCCAAAAACATTCAGTACTTC. Encoded protein: CASSSSGQALSLAKNIQYF.

This rearrangement joins TRBV28 to TRBJ1-4; 7 bases line up with TRBD1. The CDR3 totals 16 residues. The trim removed 1 base at V and 0 bases at J, leaving 2 bases unmatched. The germline CDR1 and CDR2 sequences are MDHEN and SYDVKM. CDR3 nucleotides: TGTGCCAGCAGTTTATCGGGGACAGCAACTAATGAAAAACTGTTTTTT. It is translated as CASSLSGTATNEKLFF.

V gene TRBV27 combines with J gene TRBJ2-7; TRBD1 might be the D (6 bases). The germline gives CDR1 MNHEY, CDR2 SMNVEV (reference sequence). This CDR3 has 13 residues. The V end lost 3 bases, the J end lost 2 bases, and 8 bases lay between the germline ends. Here the CDR3 DNA reads TGTGCCAGCAGTTTGACAGGCCCCTACGAGCAGTACTTC. Protein sequence: CASSLTGPYEQYF.

The chain joins TRBV4-3 to TRBJ2-1; TRBD2 matches at 10 bases. From germline, CDR1 is LGHNA and CDR2 YSLEER. V lost 0 bases, J lost 12 bases, and 11 bases stayed unmatched. The CDR3 spans 16 residues. DNA for the CDR3: TGCGCCAGCAGCCAAGAGCTACTAGCGGGAAAGCTGATGCAGTTCTTC. This codes for CASSQELLAGKLMQFF.

The table lists this clone with a few counts. The V gene is TRBV11-2, the J gene TRBJ2-3, with TRBD2 matching 8 bases. CDR3 length: 14 residues. Germline CDR1 is SGHAT and CDR2 is FQNNGV. Trimming cost V 6 bases and J 4 bases; bases outside gene matches: 6. This CDR3 is CASRFLGLADTQYF. CDR3 in DNA: TGTGCCAGCAGGTTCCTGGGACTAGCAGATACGCAGTATTTT.

This clone was seen once. This chain links TRBV27 with TRBJ2-7; the match to TRBD2 covers 7 bases. Germline assignment: CDR1 MNHEY and CDR2 SMNVEV (reference sequence). The CDR3 totals 15 residues. V was pared by 7 bases and J by 1 base, with 10 bases of the junction left unmatched. The CDR3 sequence is CASTPIGGSSYEQYF. CDR3 DNA sequence: TGTGCCAGCACACCCATCGGCGGGAGTTCCTACGAGCAGTACTTC.

This rearrangement joins TRBV10-1 to TRBJ2-7; 7 bases are shared with TRBD2. The CDR3 consists of 15 residues. The germline V gene encodes CDR1 WNHNN and CDR2 SYGVQD (reference sequence). J lost 5 bases, V lost 3 bases, and 10 bases had no gene match. In nucleotides, the CDR3 is TGCGCCAGCAGTGAAGAGGCTAGCGGTAAGGACGAGCAGTACTTC. Protein: CASSEEASGKDEQYF.

This chain connects TRBV2 to TRBJ2-5, with D possibly being TRBD2 (6 bases). This CDR3 comprises 16 residues. Germline CDR1 is SNHLY and CDR2 is FYNNEI. The V and J ends lost 3 bases and 4 bases respectively, with 18 bases between them. The CDR3 DNA reads TGTGCCAGCAGTGAGGAGGACTATGATTTGGGAGAGACCCAGTACTTC. Protein: CASSEEDYDLGETQYF.

The V gene is TRBV19, the J gene TRBJ2-3; 9 positions match TRBD1. Germline CDR1 LNHDA, CDR2 SQIVND (reference sequence). J was trimmed by 6 bases and V by 3 bases; bases with no gene match: 7. This CDR3 is 15 amino acids long. The CDR3 DNA reads TGTGCCAGTAGTATGGGGACAGGGACTCCTGATACGCAGTATTTT. Protein sequence: CASSMGTGTPDTQYF.

The chain links TRBV9 to TRBJ1-2; 8 nucleotides line up with TRBD1. The germline V gene encodes CDR1 SGDLS and CDR2 YYNGEE. The CDR3 has 15 residues. V lost 2 bases, J lost 4 bases, and 7 bases stayed unmatched. CDR3 region: CASSVTGQGAYGYTF. The CDR3 bases are TGTGCCAGCAGCGTCACAGGGCAGGGGGCCTATGGCTACACCTTC.

V usage is TRBV28 and J usage is TRBJ2-3; 8 nucleotides line up with TRBD2. CDR1 and CDR2 (germline): MDHEN, SYDVKM. The CDR3 sequence is 14 residues long. The V and J ends lost 7 bases and 4 bases, in that order; junction bases with no gene match: 7. CDR3 sequence reads: CASTRGREADTQYF. CDR3 DNA: TGTGCCAGCACTCGGGGGCGGGAGGCAGATACGCAGTATTTT.

The chain joins TRBV19 to TRBJ1-2; D not certain. With 3 bases removed from V and 1 base from J, the gap between germline ends came to 9 bases. CDR1 LNHDA and CDR2 SQIVND come from the germline V gene (reference sequence). The length of the CDR3 is 14 residues. CDR3 loop: CASSIEGVNYGYTF. The CDR3 DNA is TGTGCCAGTAGTATTGAGGGAGTTAACTATGGCTACACCTTC.

This chain uses TRBV29-1 with TRBJ1-1; D not certain. Germline assignment: CDR1 SQVTM and CDR2 ANQGSEA. The CDR3 totals 13 residues. V lost 0 bases and J lost 4, with 9 bases in between. In DNA form, the CDR3 reads TGCAGCGTTGAAGATCTGCCGGGCACTGAAGCTTTCTTT. This sequence encodes CSVEDLPGTEAFF.

In this sample, this clone turned up once. The J gene is TRBJ1-3, the V gene TRBV13, with D possibly TRBD1 on 6 matching bases. The CDR3 loop spans 14 amino acids. Germline values: CDR1 PRHDT, CDR2 FYEKMQ (reference sequence). Trimming stripped 1 base from V and 4 bases from J, with 8 bases between. In DNA form, the CDR3 reads TGTGCCAGCAGCTTAGCCAGGGGAGGAAACACCATATATTTT. It specifies CASSLARGGNTIYF.